The 19 T cell receptor beta chains given below trace back to one sample, sequenced in a study of blood T cell repertoires in COVID-19. Clones were read by immunoSEQ multiplex PCR, and TCRdb kept only the in-frame ones, dropping some. The sample consists of about 140,000 clones, around 87% of them appearing once. Sequencing was carried out using peripheral blood. These receptors came from a human donor in a cohort sampled during active COVID-19.

The chain employs TRBV13 and TRBJ2-3, with TRBD2 identical over 7 bases. V shed 4 bases and J 4 bases; nucleotides not matched to a gene: 8. CDR3 length: 15 amino acids. Germline loops: CDR1 PRHDT, CDR2 FYEKMQ (reference sequence). The CDR3 sequence: CASSSPSGGPDTQYF. The CDR3 bases are TGTGCCAGCAGCTCACCCTCGGGGGGACCAGATACGCAGTATTTT.

The CDR3 nucleotides read TGTGCCAGCAGTTACTCGTCTCGGTTCAACACAGATACGCAGTATTTT. Amino acids: CASSYSSRFNTDTQYF. The V call is TRBV6-5, the J call TRBJ2-3; no clear D gene. The V gene's germline CDR1 is MNHEY and CDR2 SVGAGI. There are 16 residues in the CDR3. Trimming removed 0 bases at V and 2 bases at J, with 12 bases between.

This clone was counted once. V gene TRBV6-5 combines with J gene TRBJ1-1; D gene ambiguous. The CDR3 has 13 residues. V was clipped by 6 bases and J by 2 bases, with 10 bases between them. The germline V gene has CDR1 MNHEY and CDR2 SVGAGI. CDR3 amino acids: CASSSRHNTEAFF. The CDR3 DNA sequence: TGTGCCAGCAGCTCCCGACACAACACTGAAGCTTTCTTT.

The J gene is TRBJ2-6, the V gene TRBV6-5, with TRBD2 identical over 7 bases. The CDR3 is 15 amino acids. The germline CDR1 and CDR2 sequences are MNHEY and SVGAGI. V dropped 11 bases and J dropped 0; count of bases not matched to a gene: 7. The CDR3 sequence is CAVRGVSSGANVLTF. For the CDR3, the DNA is TGTGCCGTCCGGGGGGTTTCCTCTGGGGCCAACGTCCTGACTTTC.

A remark on this clone: Within the sample, other DNA sequences also encode this same CDR3. The chain uses TRBV10-1 and TRBJ2-3; a weak D match, TRBD1 (6 bases). The CDR3 covers 14 residues. The V gene's germline CDR1 is WNHNN and CDR2 SYGVQD (reference sequence). V shed 4 bases and J shed 0 bases, with 8 bases lying between them. CDR3 in amino acids: CASSGDTSTDTQYF. The CDR3 coding sequence is TGCGCCAGCAGTGGGGACACTAGCACAGATACGCAGTATTTT.

The chain is built from TRBV2 and TRBJ2-7, with TRBD2 identical over 10 bases. The CDR3 has 14 residues. Germline CDR1 SNHLY, CDR2 FYNNEI. V lost 6 bases, J lost 3 bases, and 5 bases stayed unmatched. DNA of the CDR3: TGTGCCAGCAGCAGCGGGAGGGCCGGCTACGAGCAGTACTTC. It translates to CASSSGRAGYEQYF.

This chain joins TRBV3-1 (or the pseudogene TRBV3-2) and TRBJ2-2, with D maybe TRBD1 (6 bases). Trimming pared 3 bases from V and 9 bases from J, leaving 17 bases between. Germline loops: CDR1 LGHDT, CDR2 YNNKEL (reference sequence). This CDR3 is built from 15 residues. The CDR3 reads CASSQGETGNRELFF. The CDR3 DNA reads as TGTGCCAGCAGCCAGGGAGAAACAGGGAACCGGGAGCTGTTTTTT.

This chain links TRBV27 with TRBJ2-4; 7 nucleotides line up with TRBD1. V shed 9 bases, J shed 0 bases, and the junction held 8 bases outside the gene matches. CDR1 is MNHEY and CDR2 is SMNVEV in the germline V gene (reference sequence). This CDR3 has 15 residues. The CDR3 DNA follows: TGTGCCAGTTCCCCGGGACAGTTAGCCAAAAACATTCAGTACTTC. It encodes CASSPGQLAKNIQYF.

The V call is TRBV4-1, the J call TRBJ1-1; TRBD1 aligns across 7 bases. This CDR3 has 15 residues. V trimming: 2 bases; J trimming: 3 bases; junction bases outside the gene matches: 6. Germline CDR1 and CDR2: MGHRA and YSYEKL. The CDR3: CASSQYTGAYTEAFF. The CDR3 bases are TGCGCCAGCAGCCAATATACAGGGGCCTACACTGAAGCTTTCTTT.

The chain carries TRBV5-8 and TRBJ1-6; D is unclear. Germline V lookup: CDR1 SGHTS, CDR2 YDEGEE. The CDR3 is made up of 14 amino acids. V gave up 6 bases and J gave up 7 bases, with 14 bases separating them. CDR3 in amino acids: CASTGRLQNSPLHF. CDR3 in DNA: TGTGCCAGCACGGGAAGGCTGCAGAATTCACCCCTCCACTTT.

In its sample, this clone was seen once. The rearrangement joins TRBV2 to TRBJ2-1, with D perhaps matching TRBD1 (6 bases). Trimming cost V 4 bases and J 2 bases, with 12 bases left between them. Germline V lookup: CDR1 SNHLY, CDR2 FYNNEI. The CDR3 contains 15 residues. This CDR3 reads CASSGVTGAYNEQFF. The DNA of the CDR3 is TGTGCCAGCAGTGGGGTGACAGGTGCCTACAATGAGCAGTTCTTC.

This clone was recorded a few times. The V gene is TRBV2, the J gene TRBJ2-7; 10 bases align to TRBD1. From germline, CDR1 is SNHLY and CDR2 FYNNEI. Losses at the gene ends were 2 bases for V and 5 bases for J; bases not matched to a gene: 6. The CDR3 spans 15 residues. CDR3 region: CASSESGQGLHEQYF. Here the CDR3 DNA reads TGTGCCAGCAGTGAATCGGGACAGGGGCTACACGAGCAGTACTTC. Full variable domain (remainder filled in from reference TRBV2 and TRBJ2-7): EPEVTQTPSHQVTQMGQEVILRCVPISNHLYFYWYRQILGQKVEFLVSFYNNEISEKSEIFDDQFSVERPDGSNFTLKIRSTKLEDSAMYFCASSESGQGLHEQYFGPGTRLTVT.

The chain couples TRBV28 to TRBJ1-3; a weak D match, TRBD1 (5 bases). Per germline, CDR1 MDHEN and CDR2 SYDVKM. Trimming cost V 4 bases and J 3 bases, with 10 bases left between them. This CDR3 contains 14 residues. CDR3 nucleotides: TGTGCCAGCAGTTCACCCGGGGGTGGAAACACCATATATTTT. It yields the protein CASSSPGGGNTIYF.

This CDR3 is CSASTLRGGSGIQYF. The CDR3 region has the DNA TGCAGTGCTAGTACTTTAAGGGGAGGATCTGGCATTCAGTACTTC. The V gene is TRBV20-1, the J gene TRBJ2-4, with D tentatively TRBD2 (6 bases). The V end was cut by 3 bases, the J end by 9 bases, with 21 bases between. The germline gives CDR1 DFQATT, CDR2 SNEGSKA (reference sequence). This CDR3 comprises 15 residues.

The chain recombines TRBV6-5 with TRBJ1-2; D is ambiguous. CDR1 and CDR2 from the germline V gene are MNHEY and SVGAGI. Trimming stripped 0 bases from V and 4 bases from J, with 15 bases between. This CDR3 has 16 residues. The CDR3 reads CASSYSRSLPLYGYTF. The CDR3 coding sequence is TGTGCCAGCAGTTACTCACGGTCTCTCCCCCTCTATGGCTACACCTTC.

The J gene is TRBJ2-4, the V gene TRBV7-9, with a tentative D call TRBD1 (6 bases). CDR3 length: 14 amino acids. Per the germline V gene, CDR1 is SEHNR and CDR2 is FQNEAQ (reference sequence). V shed 3 bases and J shed 2 bases, with 8 bases lying between them. CDR3 amino acids: CASSLWDTKNIQYF. CDR3 bases: TGTGCCAGCAGCTTGTGGGACACCAAAAACATTCAGTACTTC.

The V gene is TRBV4-1, the J gene TRBJ2-7, with 11 bases lining up with TRBD2. Looked up from germline, CDR1 is MGHRA and CDR2 is YSYEKL. V lost 5 bases to trimming and J lost 5 bases; unmatched junction nucleotides: 11. The CDR3 has 16 residues. CDR3 DNA: TGCGCCAGCAGCTCCTACCTAACTAGCGGGAGCCACGAGCAGTACTTC. Translated: CASSSYLTSGSHEQYF.

This clone was observed once. Other nucleotide sequences from this sample produce the same CDR3. The chain combines TRBV6-6 with TRBJ2-7, with 9 positions matching TRBD2. Germline V CDR1 and CDR2: MNHNY, SVGAGI (reference sequence). This CDR3 is 15 amino acids long. Trimming took 0 bases from V and 1 from J; bases not matched to a gene: 1. The CDR3 DNA is TGTGCCAGCAGTTACTCGACTAGCGGATCCTACGAGCAGTACTTC. Encoded protein: CASSYSTSGSYEQYF.

The chain is built from TRBV27 and TRBJ2-2; the match to TRBD1 covers 11 bases. The CDR3 length is 19 residues. From germline, CDR1 is MNHEY and CDR2 SMNVEV (reference sequence). V lost 8 bases and J lost 0; bases outside the gene matches: 14. CDR3: CASAPPRTGGLTNTGELFF. The CDR3 nucleotides read TGTGCCAGCGCACCCCCCCGGACAGGGGGCTTGACGAACACCGGGGAGCTGTTTTTT.